This TCR beta chain was sequenced for a study of shared clonotypes between healthy human individuals. Produced via immunoSEQ multiplex PCR; TCRdb's table is partial and in-frame only. Here the sample spans over 2 million clones, about 95% being singletons. The material sequenced was naive CD4+ T cells sorted from blood. Described subset: CD45RA+ positively selected. The source of this sequence is a man younger than 30 in good health.

In DNA form, the CDR3 reads TGTGCCAGCAGCACCGGGACAGGGTATGGCTACACCTTC. Amino acid sequence: CASSTGTGYGYTF. The rearrangement links TRBV5-5 to TRBJ1-2, with 9 bases fitting TRBD1. The V segment lost 4 bases and the J segment 5 bases; nucleotides outside the gene matches: 3. Per the germline V gene, CDR1 is SGHKS and CDR2 is YYEKEE (reference sequence). The CDR3 has 13 amino acids.